Here is one T cell receptor beta chain with its context. J gave up 5 bases and V 5 bases, and 6 bases lay outside the gene matches. Germline V gene lookup returns CDR1 SGHTA and CDR2 FQGTGA. The CDR3 contains 16 residues. Survey-level TCR beta sequencing used the immunoSEQ assay. Repertoires were generated with immunoSEQ multiplex PCR, while TCRdb's copy carries only in-frame clones and drops some. The table lists around 50,000 clones, more than 85% of them singletons, with about 11% in the top ten. This receptor was obtained from a man aged 40-49 years with rheumatoid arthritis. Sequences were obtained from PBMCs. The chain is built from TRBV7-3 and TRBJ2-3, with TRBD2 identical over 14 bases. CDR3 sequence (DNA): TGTGCCAGCAGCCCAGGGACTAGCGGGAGCCAAGATACGCAGTATTTT. It translates to CASSPGTSGSQDTQYF.